One sample yielded the 15 T cell receptor beta chains listed below, sequenced in a study of T cell responses to AZD1222 COVID-19 vaccine. The repertoire was sequenced with immunoSEQ multiplex PCR; TCRdb's copy has only in-frame clones and lacks some. The sample carries some 130,000 clones, around nine tenths recorded once. The specimen was peripheral blood, collected on day 0 of AZD1222 vaccination. These receptors were collected from an adult in good health.

This chain connects TRBV7-9 to TRBJ2-7; 16 bases map to TRBD2. Germline CDR1 reads SEHNR; CDR2 reads FQNEAQ (reference sequence). There are 16 residues in the CDR3. The J segment lost 5 bases and the V segment lost 5 bases, leaving 6 bases of the junction unmatched. DNA for the CDR3: TGTGCCAGCAGCGCGGGACTAGCGGGAGGGGTGGACGAGCAGTACTTC. This codes for CASSAGLAGGVDEQYF.

The J gene is TRBJ2-1, the V gene TRBV5-1, with TRBD1 as a possible D gene (5 bases). Per the germline V gene, CDR1 is SGHRS and CDR2 is YFSETQ. The V end was cut by 2 bases, the J end by 8 bases, with 11 bases between. The length of the CDR3 is 13 residues. CDR3 loop: CASSFLDSHEQFF. Here the CDR3 DNA reads TGCGCCAGCAGCTTTTTAGACAGCCATGAGCAGTTCTTC.

This chain uses TRBV7-2 with TRBJ2-7; unclear D gene. The germline gives CDR1 SGHTA, CDR2 FQGNSA. V was pared by 1 base and J by 4 bases, with 8 bases between. This CDR3 has 13 amino acids. DNA of the CDR3: TGTGCCAGCAGCTTAGACCCCCGATACGAGCAGTACTTC. Residues: CASSLDPRYEQYF.

The rearrangement joins TRBV6-2 or TRBV6-3 to TRBJ2-2; no firm D call. Germline V gene sequence: CDR1 MNHEY, CDR2 SVGEGT. The CDR3 has 15 residues. V shed 1 base and J shed 2 bases, with 8 bases lying between them. CDR3 in DNA: TGTGCCAGCAGTTACTTGGGCGGCAACACCGGGGAGCTGTTTTTT. It codes for CASSYLGGNTGELFF.

The chain is built from TRBV2 and TRBJ1-2; 8 positions match TRBD1. The germline V gene has CDR1 SNHLY and CDR2 FYNNEI. The CDR3 has 12 amino acids. The V gene end was trimmed by 11 bases and the J gene end by 6 bases; junction bases not matched to a gene: 8. CDR3 amino acids: CADWTGPDGYTF. The CDR3 DNA sequence: TGTGCCGACTGGACAGGGCCCGATGGCTACACCTTC.

The rearrangement uses TRBV5-1 and TRBJ1-6; D gene unclear. Deletions cut 0 bases from V and 6 bases from J, with 10 bases between. CDR1 and CDR2 (germline): SGHRS, YFSETQ. CDR3 length: 15 amino acids. CDR3 bases: TGCGCCAGCAGCTTGGAGGCGGAGATTAATTCACCCCTCCACTTT. Translation: CASSLEAEINSPLHF.

The chain carries TRBV19 and TRBJ2-7; the D gene is possibly TRBD2 (7 bases). In germline, CDR1 is LNHDA, CDR2 SQIVND (reference sequence). The CDR3 length is 12 residues. The V end was cut by 5 bases, the J end by 7 bases, with 12 bases between. DNA of the CDR3: TGTGCCAGTAGTGTTAGGGGGGGAGAGCAGTACTTC. Translating gives CASSVRGGEQYF. Looking up the rest from reference TRBV19 and TRBJ2-7 gives the full variable domain: DGGITQSPKYLFRKEGQNVTLSCEQNLNHDAMYWYRQDPGQGLRLIYYSQIVNDFQKGDIAEGYSVSREKKESFPLTVTSAQKNPTAFYLCASSVRGGEQYFGPGTRLTVT.

J is TRBJ1-5 and V is TRBV9; no definite D call. Germline V gene lookup returns CDR1 SGDLS and CDR2 YYNGEE. Trimming took 0 bases from V and 0 from J, leaving 7 bases between them. This CDR3 contains 15 residues. The CDR3 sequence: CASSVGDYSNQPQHF. CDR3 DNA: TGTGCCAGCAGCGTAGGTGACTATAGCAATCAGCCCCAGCATTTT.

The rearrangement links TRBV18 to TRBJ2-2, with 7 bases lining up with TRBD1. This CDR3 region has 16 residues. Losses at the gene ends were 4 bases for V and 4 bases for J; bases not matched to a gene: 9. Germline values: CDR1 KGHSH, CDR2 LQKENI. The CDR3 nucleotides are TGTGCCAGCTCACTAGGGAGACAGGGAACCACCGGGGAGCTGTTTTTT. It specifies CASSLGRQGTTGELFF. Together with reference TRBV18 and TRBJ2-2, the CDR3 gives the full variable domain: NAGVMQNPRHLVRRRGQEARLRCSPMKGHSHVYWYRQLPEEGLKFMVYLQKENIIDESGMPKERFSAEFPKEGPSILRIQQVVRGDSAAYFCASSLGRQGTTGELFFGEGSRLTVL.

The CDR3 DNA sequence: TGCGCCAGCAGTCGACAACAGGGGGCGCGTGAGCAGTACTTC. Translating gives CASSRQQGAREQYF. The V call is TRBV23-1, the J call TRBJ2-7; 9 nucleotides line up with TRBD1. TRBV23-1 is placed among ORFs of uncertain function. Unmatched junction bases numbered 8, after V lost 4 bases and J lost 7 bases. The CDR3 is made up of 14 amino acids.

The chain has TRBV3-1 (or the pseudogene TRBV3-2) and TRBJ2-5; D could derive from TRBD1 or TRBD2 (5 bases each). The ends were cut back, 0 bases at V and 6 bases at J, with 14 bases in the middle. The CDR3 runs 15 residues. Germline CDR1 reads LGHDT; CDR2 reads YNNKEL (reference sequence). CDR3 protein: CASSQEGLAGQTQYF. CDR3 sequence (DNA): TGTGCCAGCAGCCAAGAGGGGCTAGCAGGGCAGACCCAGTACTTC.

The V call is TRBV7-6, the J call TRBJ1-2, with D unclear. CDR3 size: 15 residues. Germline lookup yields CDR1 SGHVS and CDR2 FNYEAQ. The V end was cut by 0 bases, the J end by 8 bases, with 16 bases between. The CDR3 here is CASSLAGGASRGYTF. The CDR3 DNA sequence: TGTGCCAGCAGCTTAGCTGGAGGAGCCTCGCGGGGCTACACCTTC.

This chain joins TRBV6-5 and TRBJ2-7; D call uncertain. The CDR3 runs 13 residues. Germline assignment: CDR1 MNHEY and CDR2 SVGAGI. V shed 2 bases and J shed 3 bases, with 8 bases lying between them. The DNA for the CDR3 is TGTGCCAGCAGTTACCGGCAGAGCTACGAGCAGTACTTC. It encodes CASSYRQSYEQYF.

V and J are TRBV4-1 and TRBJ2-7; TRBD2 matches 9 bases. The ends lost 3 bases at V and 5 bases at J; junction bases unmatched: 11. The CDR3 runs 16 residues. Germline V gene data show CDR1 as MGHRA and CDR2 as YSYEKL. This CDR3 is CASSHQATSGYNEQYF. The CDR3 DNA reads as TGCGCCAGCAGCCACCAAGCCACTAGCGGGTACAACGAGCAGTACTTC.

The chain couples TRBV23-1 to TRBJ2-3; D uncertain. TRBV23-1 is reported as an ORF; its role is uncertain. Trimming pared 6 bases from V and 2 bases from J, leaving 18 bases between. The CDR3 has 16 amino acids. For the CDR3, the DNA is TGCGCCAGCAGCATGGAAGGCCCTGATCTCACAGATACGCAGTATTTT. This sequence encodes CASSMEGPDLTDTQYF.